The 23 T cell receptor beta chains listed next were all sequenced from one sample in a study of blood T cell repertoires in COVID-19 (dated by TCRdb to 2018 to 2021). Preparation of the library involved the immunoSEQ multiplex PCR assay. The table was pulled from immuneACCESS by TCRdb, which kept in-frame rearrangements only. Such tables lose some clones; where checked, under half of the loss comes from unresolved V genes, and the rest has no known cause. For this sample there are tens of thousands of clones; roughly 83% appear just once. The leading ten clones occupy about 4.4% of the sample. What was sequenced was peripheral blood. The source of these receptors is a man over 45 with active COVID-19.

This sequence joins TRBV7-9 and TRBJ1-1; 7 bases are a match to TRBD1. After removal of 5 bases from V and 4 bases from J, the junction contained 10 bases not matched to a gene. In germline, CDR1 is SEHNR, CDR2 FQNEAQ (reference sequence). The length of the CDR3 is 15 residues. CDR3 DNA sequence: TGTGCCAGCAGCCTCCGGACAGGATGGTTCACTGAAGCTTTCTTT. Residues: CASSLRTGWFTEAFF.

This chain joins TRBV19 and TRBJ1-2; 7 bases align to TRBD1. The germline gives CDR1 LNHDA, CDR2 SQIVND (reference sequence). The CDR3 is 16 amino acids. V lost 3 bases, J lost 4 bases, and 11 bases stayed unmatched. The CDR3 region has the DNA TGTGCCAGTAGTATTGGAGTCGAGGGGGCGGTCTATGGCTACACCTTC. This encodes CASSIGVEGAVYGYTF.

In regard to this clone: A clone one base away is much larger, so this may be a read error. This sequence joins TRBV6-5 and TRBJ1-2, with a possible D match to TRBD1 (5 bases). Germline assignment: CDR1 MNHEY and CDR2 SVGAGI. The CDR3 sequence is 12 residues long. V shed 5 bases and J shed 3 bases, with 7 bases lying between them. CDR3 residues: CASSQGHYGYTF. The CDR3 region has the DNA TGTGCCAGCAGTCAGGGCCACTATGGCTACACCTTC.

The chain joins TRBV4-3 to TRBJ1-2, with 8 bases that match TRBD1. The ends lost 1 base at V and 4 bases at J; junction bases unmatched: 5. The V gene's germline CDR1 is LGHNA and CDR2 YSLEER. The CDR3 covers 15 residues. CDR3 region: CASSQGVQGAYGYTF. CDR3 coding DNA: TGCGCCAGCAGCCAAGGTGTGCAGGGGGCCTATGGCTACACCTTC.

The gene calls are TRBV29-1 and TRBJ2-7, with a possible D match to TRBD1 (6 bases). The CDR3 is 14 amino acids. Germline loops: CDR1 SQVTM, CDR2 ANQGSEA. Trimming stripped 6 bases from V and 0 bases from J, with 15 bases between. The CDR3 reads CSVDTGRSSYEQYF. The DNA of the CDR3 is TGCAGCGTAGATACAGGGCGAAGCTCCTACGAGCAGTACTTC.

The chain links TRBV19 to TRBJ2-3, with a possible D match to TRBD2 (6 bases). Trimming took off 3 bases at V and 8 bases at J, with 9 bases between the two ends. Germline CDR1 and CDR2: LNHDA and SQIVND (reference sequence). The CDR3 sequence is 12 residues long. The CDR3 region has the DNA TGTGCCAGTAGTATGGGGGGTTCTACGCAGTATTTT. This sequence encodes CASSMGGSTQYF.

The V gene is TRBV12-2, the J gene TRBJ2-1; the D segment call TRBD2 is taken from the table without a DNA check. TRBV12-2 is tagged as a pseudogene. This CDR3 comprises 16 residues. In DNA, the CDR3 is TGTGCAAGTCGCTCCGTACTAGCGGGGGGGCCTGATGAGCAGTTCTTC. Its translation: CASRSVLAGGPDEQFF.

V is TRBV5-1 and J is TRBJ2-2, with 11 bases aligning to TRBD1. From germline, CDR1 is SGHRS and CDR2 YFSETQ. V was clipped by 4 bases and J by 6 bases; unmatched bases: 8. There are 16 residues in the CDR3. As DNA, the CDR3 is TGCGCCAGCAGCCCCCGGACAGGGGGCGCACCCGGGGAGCTGTTTTTT. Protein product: CASSPRTGGAPGELFF.

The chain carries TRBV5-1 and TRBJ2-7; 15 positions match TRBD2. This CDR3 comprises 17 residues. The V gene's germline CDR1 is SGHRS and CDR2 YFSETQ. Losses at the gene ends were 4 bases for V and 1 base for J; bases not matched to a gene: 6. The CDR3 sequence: CASSTGTSGGSSYEQYF. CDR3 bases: TGCGCCAGCAGCACCGGGACTAGCGGGGGGTCTTCCTACGAGCAGTACTTC.

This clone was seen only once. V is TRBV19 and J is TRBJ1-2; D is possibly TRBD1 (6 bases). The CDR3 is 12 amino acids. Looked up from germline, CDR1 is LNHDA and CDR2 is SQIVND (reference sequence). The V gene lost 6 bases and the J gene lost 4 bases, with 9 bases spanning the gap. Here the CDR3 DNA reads TGTGCCAGTAGCCAGGGGACCTATGGCTACACCTTC. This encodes CASSQGTYGYTF.

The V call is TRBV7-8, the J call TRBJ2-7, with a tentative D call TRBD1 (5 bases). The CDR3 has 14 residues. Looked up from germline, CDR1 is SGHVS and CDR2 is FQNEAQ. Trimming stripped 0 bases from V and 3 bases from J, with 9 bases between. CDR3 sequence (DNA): TGTGCCAGCAGCTTAGCAATGCAGGGCTACGAGCAGTACTTC. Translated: CASSLAMQGYEQYF. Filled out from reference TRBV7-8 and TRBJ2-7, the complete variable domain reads GAGVSQSPRYKVAKRGQDVALRCDPISGHVSLFWYQQALGQGPEFLTYFQNEAQLDKSGLPSDRFFAERPEGSVSTLKIQRTQQEDSAVYLCASSLAMQGYEQYFGPGTRLTVT.

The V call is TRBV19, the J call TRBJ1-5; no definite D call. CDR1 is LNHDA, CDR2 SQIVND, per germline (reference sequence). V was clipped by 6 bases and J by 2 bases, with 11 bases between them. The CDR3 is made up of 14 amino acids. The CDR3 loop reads CASRFTGGNQPQHF. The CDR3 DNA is TGTGCCAGTAGATTCACTGGAGGCAATCAGCCCCAGCATTTT.

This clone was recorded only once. The CDR3 is CASSLRTSGAGELFF. The CDR3 nucleotides are TGTGCCAGCAGCCTTAGGACTAGCGGGGCCGGGGAGCTGTTTTTT. The genes are TRBV7-2 and TRBJ2-2; 12 nucleotides agree with TRBD2. Germline values: CDR1 SGHTA, CDR2 FQGNSA. V dropped 5 bases and J dropped 6; count of bases not matched to a gene: 4. This CDR3 is 15 amino acids long.

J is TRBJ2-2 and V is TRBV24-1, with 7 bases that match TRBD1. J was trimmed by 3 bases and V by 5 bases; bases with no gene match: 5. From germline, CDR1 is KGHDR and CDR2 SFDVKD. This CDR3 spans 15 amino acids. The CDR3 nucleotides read TGTGCCACCAGTGCCGGGGACAGACACACCGGGGAGCTGTTTTTT. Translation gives CATSAGDRHTGELFF.

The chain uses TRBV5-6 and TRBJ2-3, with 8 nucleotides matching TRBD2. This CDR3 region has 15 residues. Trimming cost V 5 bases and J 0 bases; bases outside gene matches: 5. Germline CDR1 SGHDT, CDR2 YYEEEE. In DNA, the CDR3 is TGTGCCAGCAGTCGGACTAGCCGAAGCACAGATACGCAGTATTTT. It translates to CASSRTSRSTDTQYF.

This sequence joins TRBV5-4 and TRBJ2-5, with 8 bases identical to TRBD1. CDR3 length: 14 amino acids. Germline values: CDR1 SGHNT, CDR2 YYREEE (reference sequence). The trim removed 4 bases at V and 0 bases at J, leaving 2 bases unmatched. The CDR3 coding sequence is TGTGCCAGCAGCCGACAGGGGTACCAAGAGACCCAGTACTTC. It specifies CASSRQGYQETQYF.

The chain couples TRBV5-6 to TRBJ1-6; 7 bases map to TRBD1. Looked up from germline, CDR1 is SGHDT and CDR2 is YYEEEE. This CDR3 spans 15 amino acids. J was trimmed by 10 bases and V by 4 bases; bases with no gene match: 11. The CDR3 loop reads CASSPFPGQPSPLHF. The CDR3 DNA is TGTGCCAGCAGCCCTTTCCCGGGACAGCCATCACCCCTCCACTTT.

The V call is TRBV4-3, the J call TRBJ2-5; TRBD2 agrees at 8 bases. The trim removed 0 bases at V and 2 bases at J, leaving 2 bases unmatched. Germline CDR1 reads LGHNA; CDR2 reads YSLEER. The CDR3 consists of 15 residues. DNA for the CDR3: TGCGCCAGCAGCCAAGAACGGGGGGGACAAGAGACCCAGTACTTC. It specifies CASSQERGGQETQYF.

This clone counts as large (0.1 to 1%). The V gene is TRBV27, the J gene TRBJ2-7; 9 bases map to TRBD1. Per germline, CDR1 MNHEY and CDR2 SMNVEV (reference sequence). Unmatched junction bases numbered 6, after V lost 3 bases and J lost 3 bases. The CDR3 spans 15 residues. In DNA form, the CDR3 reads TGTGCCAGCAGTTTCCCGGGACAGGGAATCTACGAGCAGTACTTC. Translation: CASSFPGQGIYEQYF.

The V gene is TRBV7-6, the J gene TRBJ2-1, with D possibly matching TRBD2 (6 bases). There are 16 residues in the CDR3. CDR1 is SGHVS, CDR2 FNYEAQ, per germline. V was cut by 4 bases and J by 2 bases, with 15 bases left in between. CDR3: CASSSWGGSPYNEQFF. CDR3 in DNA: TGTGCCAGCAGCTCGTGGGGAGGCTCACCCTACAATGAGCAGTTCTTC.

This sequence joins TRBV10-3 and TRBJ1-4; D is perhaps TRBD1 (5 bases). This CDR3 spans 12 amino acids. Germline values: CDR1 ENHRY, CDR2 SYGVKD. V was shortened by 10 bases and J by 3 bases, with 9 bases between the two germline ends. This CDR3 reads CATRTPNEKLFF. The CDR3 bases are TGTGCCACCCGGACACCTAATGAAAAACTGTTTTTT.

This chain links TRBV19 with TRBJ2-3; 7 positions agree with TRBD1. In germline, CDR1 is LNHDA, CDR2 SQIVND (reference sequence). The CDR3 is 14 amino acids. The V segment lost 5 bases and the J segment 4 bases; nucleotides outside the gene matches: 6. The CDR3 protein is CASSDLQGSDTQYF. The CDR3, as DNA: TGTGCCAGTAGTGACCTACAGGGGTCAGATACGCAGTATTTT. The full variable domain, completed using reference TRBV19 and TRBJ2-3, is DGGITQSPKYLFRKEGQNVTLSCEQNLNHDAMYWYRQDPGQGLRLIYYSQIVNDFQKGDIAEGYSVSREKKESFPLTVTSAQKNPTAFYLCASSDLQGSDTQYFGPGTRLTVL.

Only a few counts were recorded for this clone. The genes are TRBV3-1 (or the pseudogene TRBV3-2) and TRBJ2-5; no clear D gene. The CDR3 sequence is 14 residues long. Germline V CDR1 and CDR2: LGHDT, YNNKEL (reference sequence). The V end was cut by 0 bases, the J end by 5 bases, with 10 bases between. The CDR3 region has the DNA TGTGCCAGCAGCCAAGAGCAGAGGTGGGAGACCCAGTACTTC. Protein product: CASSQEQRWETQYF.